This is a list of T cell receptor beta chains from one sample in a study of CXCR3-negative and CXCR3-positive naive CD8 T cells. TCRdb re-called the 5' RACE reads and gives one entry per CDR3 protein, without DNA. The table lists about 80,000 distinct CDR3 sequences, with 1.6% in the top ten. The sequenced material came from naive CXCR3- CD8+ T cells from blood. The receptors stem from a human donor in good health. Some clones in this sample may be carry-over from other donors' samples. The CDR3 runs from the conserved cysteine through the conserved F or W. The order of the fields is J gene, clone size, CDR3 length, V gene, CDR3 protein. A row's size may be missing; if present it is once, few, many or a size class.

>TRBJ2-1|-|14|TRBV10-3
CAISESSGPGEQFF
>TRBJ1-1|-|14|TRBV28
CASSPGRGLAEAFF
>TRBJ2-1|-|13|TRBV7-9
CASSLALMNEQFF
>TRBJ1-2|-|14|TRBV28
CASLPLRDRYGYTF
>TRBJ1-1|-|14|TRBV7-9
CASSFEGEVGEAFF
>TRBJ2-6|-|19|TRBV15
CATSRESGRDYSGANVLTF
>TRBJ2-7|-|15|TRBV7-6
CASSLYGRGTGEQYF
>TRBJ1-5|-|13|TRBV29-1
CSVEGEGNQPQHF
>TRBJ2-5|-|16|TRBV6-5
CASRAGTRIVQATQYF
>TRBJ2-1|-|13|TRBV10-3
CAILDRAGNEQFF
>TRBJ1-5|-|14|TRBV4-3
CASSPGVLDQPQHF
>TRBJ2-7|-|11|TRBV29-1
CSVDQGYEQYF
>TRBJ2-1|-|13|TRBV12-3/TRBV12-4
CASSLTEFNEQFF
>TRBJ2-3|-|16|TRBV4-3
CASSQEGLSVTDTQYF
>TRBJ2-2|-|18|TRBV12-3/TRBV12-4
CASSLPGTGGKNTGELFF
>TRBJ2-1|-|18|TRBV12-3/TRBV12-4
CASSPGQGAQSPYNEQFF
>TRBJ1-1|-|11|TRBV29-1
CSAHGGDSAFF
>TRBJ2-3|-|16|TRBV5-1
CASSPGQGGMGDTQYF
>TRBJ2-3|-|15|TRBV29-1
CSADRVASSTDTQYF
>TRBJ2-5|-|15|TRBV4-3
CASSQLGRLQETQYF
>TRBJ2-1|-|13|TRBV14
CASRKTGDNEQFF
>TRBJ2-1|-|16|TRBV29-1
CSVEGGGERSYNEQFF
>TRBJ2-1|-|18|TRBV6-2/TRBV6-3
CASSWKRGFASSYNEQFF
>TRBJ2-4|-|15|TRBV7-9
CASSQDRDGGNIQYF
>TRBJ2-5|-|15|TRBV7-9
CASSPWGTGEETQYF
>TRBJ2-3|-|15|TRBV29-1
CSVEGGQVSTDTQYF
>TRBJ2-7|-|15|TRBV9
CASSAGTVLPGEQYF
>TRBJ1-1|-|15|TRBV28
CASRVTGGSDTEAFF
>TRBJ2-3|-|13|TRBV29-1
CSVVWGATDTQYF
>TRBJ2-3|-|16|TRBV28
CASSFGGVPSTDTQYF
>TRBJ2-1|-|15|TRBV7-2
CASSLGLAGGNEQFF
>TRBJ1-3|-|13|TRBV29-1
CSATLTNGNTIYF
>TRBJ2-3|-|14|TRBV28
CASSSVEAGDTQYF
>TRBJ2-3|-|16|TRBV13
CASSIRAPNDLDTQYF
>TRBJ2-2|-|16|TRBV20-1
CSARDIETANTGELFF
>TRBJ2-1|-|15|TRBV20-1
CSANLAGASYNEQFF
>TRBJ2-5|-|16|TRBV4-3
CASSQDVGRAQETQYF
>TRBJ1-1|-|13|TRBV29-1
CSVIPETNTEAFF
>TRBJ1-3|-|15|TRBV12-3/TRBV12-4
CASSLWGRMGNTIYF
>TRBJ2-1|-|13|TRBV25-1
CASSEPSYGEQFF
>TRBJ2-3|-|15|TRBV11-3
CASSSPWGGDSAQYF
>TRBJ1-5|-|16|TRBV28
CASSFPAIKKNQPQHF
>TRBJ2-1|-|16|TRBV6-2/TRBV6-3
CASSYWDSTGYNEQFF
>TRBJ1-1|-|13|TRBV20-1
CSASGDSNTEAFF
>TRBJ2-3|-|15|TRBV29-1
CSVVPLAVTPDTQYF
>TRBJ2-1|medium-sized|21|TRBV6-6
CASSYSPHGGTVSRRDNEQFF
>TRBJ2-3|-|14|TRBV29-1
CSGTSGQGTDTQYF
>TRBJ2-1|-|13|TRBV30
CACDWDSYNEQFF
>TRBJ2-7|-|15|TRBV28
CASSPTGGSLYEQYF